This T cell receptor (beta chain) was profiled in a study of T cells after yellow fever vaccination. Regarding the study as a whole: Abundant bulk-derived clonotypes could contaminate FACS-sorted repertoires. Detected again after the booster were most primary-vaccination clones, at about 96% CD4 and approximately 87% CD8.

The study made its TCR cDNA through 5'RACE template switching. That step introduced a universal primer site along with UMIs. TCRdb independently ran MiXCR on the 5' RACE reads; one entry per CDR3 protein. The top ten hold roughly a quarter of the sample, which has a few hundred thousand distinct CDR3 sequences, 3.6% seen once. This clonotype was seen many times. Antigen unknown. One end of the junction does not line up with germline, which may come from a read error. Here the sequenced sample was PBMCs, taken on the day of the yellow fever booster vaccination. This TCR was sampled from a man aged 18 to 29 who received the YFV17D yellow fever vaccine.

CDR3 DNA sequence: TGCGTTGCCCCCCTGAGTCCAGGCCCCACAGATACGCAGTATTTT. Translation: CVAPLSPGPTDTQYF. The chain employs TRBV7-9 and TRBJ2-3; no clear D gene. The CDR3 has 15 residues. CDR1 is SEHNR, CDR2 FQNEAQ, per germline (reference sequence).